This entry concerns a single T cell receptor beta chain. Profiling relied on immunoSEQ multiplex PCR, and the TCRdb table lists in-frame clones only, not all of them. The repertoire holds 75,000 to 100,000 clones, with around 92% as singletons. This specimen comes from a study of OX40 agonist ivuxolimab in advanced cancers. This material consisted of CD4+ or CD8+ T cells sorted from blood, taken in a trial of the OX40 agonist ivuxolimab. This clonotype was sampled from an adult with an advanced solid tumor such as melanoma, head and neck, liver or kidney cancer.

The CDR3, as DNA: TGTGCCAGCAGCTCTTCCTGGGAGCGGGGCCGAGATACGCAGTATTTT. Amino acid sequence: CASSSSWERGRDTQYF. The V and J genes are TRBV13 and TRBJ2-3; 7 nucleotides match TRBD2. CDR1 PRHDT and CDR2 FYEKMQ come from the germline V gene (reference sequence). V gave up 4 bases and J gave up 5 bases; unmatched junction bases: 12. The CDR3 runs 16 residues.